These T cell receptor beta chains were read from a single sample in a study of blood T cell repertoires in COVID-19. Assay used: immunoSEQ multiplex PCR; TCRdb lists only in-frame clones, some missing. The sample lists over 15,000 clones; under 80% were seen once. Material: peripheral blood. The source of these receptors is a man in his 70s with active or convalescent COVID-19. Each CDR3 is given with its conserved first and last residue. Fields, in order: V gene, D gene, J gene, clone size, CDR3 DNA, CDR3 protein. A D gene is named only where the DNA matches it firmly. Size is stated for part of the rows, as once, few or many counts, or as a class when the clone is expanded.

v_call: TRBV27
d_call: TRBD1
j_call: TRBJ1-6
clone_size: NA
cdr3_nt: TGTGCCAGCAGTCCCATGGTGCGACAGGGGTATGGGTCACCCCTCCACTTT
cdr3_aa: CASSPMVRQGYGSPLHF

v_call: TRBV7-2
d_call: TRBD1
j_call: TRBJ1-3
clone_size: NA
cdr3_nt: TGTGCCAGCAGCTTGGAACAGGGGGTTTCTGGAAACACCATATATTTT
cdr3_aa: CASSLEQGVSGNTIYF

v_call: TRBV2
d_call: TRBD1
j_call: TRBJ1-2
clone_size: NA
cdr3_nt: TGTGCCAGCAGCGCAGGGGGCTTCTATGGCTACACCTTC
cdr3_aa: CASSAGGFYGYTF

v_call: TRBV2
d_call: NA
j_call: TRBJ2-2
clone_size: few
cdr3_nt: TGTGCCAGCGGTCAGGAGGGAACCGGGGAGCTGTTTTTT
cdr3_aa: CASGQEGTGELFF

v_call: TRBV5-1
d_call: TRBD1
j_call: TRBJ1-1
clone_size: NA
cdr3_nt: TGCGCCAGCAGCCGGGGACAGGCGAACACTGAAGCTTTCTTT
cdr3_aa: CASSRGQANTEAFF

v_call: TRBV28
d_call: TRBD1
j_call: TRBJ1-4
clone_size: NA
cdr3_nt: TGTGCCAGCAGTCTGACACCGGGACAGGGGGCAAATGAAAAACTGTTTTTT
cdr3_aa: CASSLTPGQGANEKLFF

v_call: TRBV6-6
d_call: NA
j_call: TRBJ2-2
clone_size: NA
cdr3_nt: TGTGCCAGCAGTTATTGGCAGACCGGGGAGCTGTTTTTT
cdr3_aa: CASSYWQTGELFF

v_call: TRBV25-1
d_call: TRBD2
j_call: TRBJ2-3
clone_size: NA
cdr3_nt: TGTGCCAGCAGGAGGACTAGCGGGAGTTCAGATACGCAGTATTTT
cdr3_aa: CASRRTSGSSDTQYF

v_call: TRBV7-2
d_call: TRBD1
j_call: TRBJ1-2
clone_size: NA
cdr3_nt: TGTGCCAGCAGCACCTCGACAGGGGGAGGTGGCTACACCTTC
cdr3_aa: CASSTSTGGGGYTF

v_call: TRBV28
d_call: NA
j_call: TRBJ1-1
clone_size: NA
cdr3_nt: TGTGCCAGCACCTTTTGGGGCGGTGAAGCTTTCTTT
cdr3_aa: CASTFWGGEAFF

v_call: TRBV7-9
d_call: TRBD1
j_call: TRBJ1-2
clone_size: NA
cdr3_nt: TGTGCCAGCAGCTGGGACAGGGACTATGGCTACACCTTC
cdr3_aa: CASSWDRDYGYTF

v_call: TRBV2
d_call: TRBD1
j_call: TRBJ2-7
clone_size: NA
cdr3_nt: TGTGCCAGCAGTCGGGACAGGGGGAGCTCCTACGAGCAGTACTTC
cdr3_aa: CASSRDRGSSYEQYF

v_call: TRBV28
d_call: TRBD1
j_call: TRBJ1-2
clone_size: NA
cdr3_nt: TGTGCCAGCAGTCCCGGGACAGGGGGTTATGGCTACACCTTC
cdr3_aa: CASSPGTGGYGYTF

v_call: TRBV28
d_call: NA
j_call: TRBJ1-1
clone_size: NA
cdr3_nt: TGTGCCAGCAGATCCCTCAAGGGGCTCAACACTGAAGCTTTCTTT
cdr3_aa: CASRSLKGLNTEAFF

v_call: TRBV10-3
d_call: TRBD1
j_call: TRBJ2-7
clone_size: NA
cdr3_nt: TGTGCCATCAGTGAGTCGGCGACAGGGTCTAACGAGCAGTACTTC
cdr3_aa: CAISESATGSNEQYF

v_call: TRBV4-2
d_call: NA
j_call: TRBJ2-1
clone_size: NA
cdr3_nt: TGTGCCAGCAGCCAAGATCCGGGGGGCGAGAGCTACAATGAGCAGTTCTTC
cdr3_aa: CASSQDPGGESYNEQFF

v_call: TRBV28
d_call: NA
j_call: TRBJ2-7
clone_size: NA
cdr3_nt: TGTGCCAGCAGTACCCCGGGGTCCTACGAGCAGTACTTC
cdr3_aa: CASSTPGSYEQYF

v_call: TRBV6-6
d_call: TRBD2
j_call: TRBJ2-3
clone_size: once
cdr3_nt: TGTGCCAGCAGTACCGGCGTGGGACTAGTATCAGATACGCAGTATTTT
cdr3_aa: CASSTGVGLVSDTQYF

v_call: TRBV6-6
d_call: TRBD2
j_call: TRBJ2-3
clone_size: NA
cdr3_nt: TGTGCCAGCGCAACGGGTAGCGGGGTTACAGATACGCAGTATTTT
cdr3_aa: CASATGSGVTDTQYF

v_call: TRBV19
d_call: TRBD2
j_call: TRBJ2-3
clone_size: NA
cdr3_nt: TGTGCCAGTTCCCTCCTAGCGGGAGGCCCAGATACGCAGTATTTT
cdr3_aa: CASSLLAGGPDTQYF

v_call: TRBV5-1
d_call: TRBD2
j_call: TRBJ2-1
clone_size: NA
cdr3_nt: TGCGCCAGCAGCTCGGGACTAGCGGGAAGTAGGGAGTACAATGAGCAGTTCTTC
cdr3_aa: CASSSGLAGSREYNEQFF

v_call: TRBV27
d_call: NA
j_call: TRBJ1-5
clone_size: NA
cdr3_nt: TGTGCCAGCAGTAGAGACAGCGCAAGCAATCAGCCCCAGCATTTT
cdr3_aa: CASSRDSASNQPQHF

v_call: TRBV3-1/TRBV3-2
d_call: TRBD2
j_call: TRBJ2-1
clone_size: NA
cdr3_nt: TGTGCCAGCACCTCCCAATTGAGGACTAGCGGGGGCAATGAGCAGTTCTTC
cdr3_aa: CASTSQLRTSGGNEQFF

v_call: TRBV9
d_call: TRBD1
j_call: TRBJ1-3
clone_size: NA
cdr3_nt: TGTGCCAGCAGCGTAGAACAGGGGCCTGGAAACACCATATATTTT
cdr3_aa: CASSVEQGPGNTIYF

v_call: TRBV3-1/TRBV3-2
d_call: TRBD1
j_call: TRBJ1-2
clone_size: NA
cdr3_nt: TGTGCCAGCAGTCGGACAGGGGAAGGCTATGGCTACACCTTC
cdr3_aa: CASSRTGEGYGYTF

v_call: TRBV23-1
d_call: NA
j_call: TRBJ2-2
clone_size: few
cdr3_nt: TGCGCCAGCAGTCAAACTTTGTTTTTT
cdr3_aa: CASSQTLFF

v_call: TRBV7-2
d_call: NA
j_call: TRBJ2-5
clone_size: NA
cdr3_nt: TGTGCCAGCAGCTTAGTGTCAACAGGGTGGCGGGAGACCCAGTACTTC
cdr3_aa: CASSLVSTGWRETQYF

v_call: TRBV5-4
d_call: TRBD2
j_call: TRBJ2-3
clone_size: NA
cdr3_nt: TGTGCCAGCAGCTCGGGACTAGCGGGGGCCGCGGATACGCAGTATTTT
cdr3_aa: CASSSGLAGAADTQYF

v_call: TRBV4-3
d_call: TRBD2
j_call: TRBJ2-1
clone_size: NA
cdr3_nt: TGCGCCAGCAGCCAAGAAATTAGCGGGGGGGATGAGCAGTTCTTC
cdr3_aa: CASSQEISGGDEQFF

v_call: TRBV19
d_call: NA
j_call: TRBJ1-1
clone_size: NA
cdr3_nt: TGTGCCAGTAGTGATTTCTACAACACTGAAGCTTTCTTT
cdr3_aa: CASSDFYNTEAFF

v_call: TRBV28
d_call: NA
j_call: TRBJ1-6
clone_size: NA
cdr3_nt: TGTGCCAGCAGTTTGGGCCCCAATGGTTCACCCCTCCACTTT
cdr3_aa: CASSLGPNGSPLHF

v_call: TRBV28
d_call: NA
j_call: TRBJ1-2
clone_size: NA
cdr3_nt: TGTGCCAGCAGTCTTACAGGGTTCGGATATGGCTACACCTTC
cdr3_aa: CASSLTGFGYGYTF

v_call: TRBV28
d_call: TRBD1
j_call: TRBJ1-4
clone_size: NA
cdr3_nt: TGTGCCAGCAGTGCGATGGACAGGGGTGAAAAACTGTTTTTT
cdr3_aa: CASSAMDRGEKLFF

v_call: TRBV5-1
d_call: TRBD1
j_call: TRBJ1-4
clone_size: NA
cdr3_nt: TGCGCCAGCAGCTTGGGTGGCGGGACAGGGGATGAAAAACTGTTTTTT
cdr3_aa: CASSLGGGTGDEKLFF

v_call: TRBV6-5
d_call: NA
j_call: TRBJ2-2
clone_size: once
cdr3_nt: TGTGCCAGCAATGGACATTCGAACACCGGGGAGCTGTTTTTT
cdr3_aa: CASNGHSNTGELFF

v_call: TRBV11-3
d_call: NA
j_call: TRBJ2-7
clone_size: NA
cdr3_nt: TGTGCCAGCAGCTTAGATTGCGCTTTAGATCGTAGCTTCTACGAGCAGTACTTC
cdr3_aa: CASSLDCALDRSFYEQYF

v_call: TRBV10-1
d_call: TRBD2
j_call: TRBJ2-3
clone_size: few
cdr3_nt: TGCGCCAGCAGTGAGACTAGCGGGAAAGATACGCAGTATTTT
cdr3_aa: CASSETSGKDTQYF

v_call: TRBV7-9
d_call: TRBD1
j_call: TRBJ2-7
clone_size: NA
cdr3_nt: TGTGCCAGCGGCCTAGGACAGGGATACTACGAGCAGTACTTC
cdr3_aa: CASGLGQGYYEQYF

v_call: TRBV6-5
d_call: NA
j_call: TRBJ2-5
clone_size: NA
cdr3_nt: TGTGCCAGCACCCTCCTCCCGGGAGTCCGAGAGACCCAGTACTTC
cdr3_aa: CASTLLPGVRETQYF

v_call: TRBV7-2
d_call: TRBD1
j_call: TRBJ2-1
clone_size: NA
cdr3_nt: TGTGCCAGCTGCTTAGGGACAGGACCCTACTATGAGCAGTTCTTC
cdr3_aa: CASCLGTGPYYEQFF

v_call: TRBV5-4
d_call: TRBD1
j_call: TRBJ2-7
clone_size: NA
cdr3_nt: TGTGCCAGCAGCTTGGCCTGGGACAGGACCTCCTACGAGCAGTACTTC
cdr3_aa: CASSLAWDRTSYEQYF

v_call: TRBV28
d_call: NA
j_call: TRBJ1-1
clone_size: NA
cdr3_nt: TGTGCCAGCAGTTTACCCCAGGGTTCCACTGAAGCTTTCTTT
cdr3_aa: CASSLPQGSTEAFF

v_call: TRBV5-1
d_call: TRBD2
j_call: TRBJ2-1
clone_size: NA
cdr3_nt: TGCGCCAGCAGGTGGACTAGCGGTTACAATGAGCAGTTCTTC
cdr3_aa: CASRWTSGYNEQFF

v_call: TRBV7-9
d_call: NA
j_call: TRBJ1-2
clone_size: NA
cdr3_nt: TGTGCCAGCAGCTTAGCGGGGGGTCTTGCGAACTATGGCTACACCTTC
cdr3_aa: CASSLAGGLANYGYTF

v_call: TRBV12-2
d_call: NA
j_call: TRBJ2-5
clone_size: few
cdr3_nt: TGTGCAAGTCCCATCGGTCCCAAGGATCACGGTGGGAGAAAAGAGACCCAGTACTTC
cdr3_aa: CASPIGPKDHGGRKETQYF

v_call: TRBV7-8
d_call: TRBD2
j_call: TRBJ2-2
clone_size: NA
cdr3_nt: TGTGCCAGCAGTTTAGTAGCGGGATTGAACACCGGGGAGCTGTTTTTT
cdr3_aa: CASSLVAGLNTGELFF

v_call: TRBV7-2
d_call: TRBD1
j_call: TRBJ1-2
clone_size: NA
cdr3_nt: TGTGCCAGCAGCCGGGACAGGGGATTGAGTGGCTACACCTTC
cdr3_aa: CASSRDRGLSGYTF

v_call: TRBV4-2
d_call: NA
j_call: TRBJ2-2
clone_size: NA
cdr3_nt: TGTGCCAGCAGCCAAGAAGCGGGTTCGAACACCGGGGAGCTGTTTTTT
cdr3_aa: CASSQEAGSNTGELFF

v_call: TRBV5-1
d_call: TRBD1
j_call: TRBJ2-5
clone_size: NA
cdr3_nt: TGCGCCAGCAGCTGGGAGGACAGGGGGTACGAGACCCAGTACTTC
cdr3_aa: CASSWEDRGYETQYF

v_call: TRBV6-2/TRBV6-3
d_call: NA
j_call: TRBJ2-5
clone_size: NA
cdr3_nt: TGTGCCAGCAGCCTTAGTCGACTAGGTCAAGAGACCCAGTACTTC
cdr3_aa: CASSLSRLGQETQYF

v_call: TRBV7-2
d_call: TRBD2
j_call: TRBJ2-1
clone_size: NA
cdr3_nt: TGTGCCAGCAGCTTAGCAGCGGGGGCCAATGAGCAGTTCTTC
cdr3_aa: CASSLAAGANEQFF

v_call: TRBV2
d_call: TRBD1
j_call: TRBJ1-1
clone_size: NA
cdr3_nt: TGTGCCAGCAGTCCTTCGACAGGGGGTGAAGCTTTCTTT
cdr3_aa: CASSPSTGGEAFF

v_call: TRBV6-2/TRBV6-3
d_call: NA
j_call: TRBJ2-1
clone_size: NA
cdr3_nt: TGTGCCAGCAGTACCGACTCCGACAATGAGCAGTTCTTC
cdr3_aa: CASSTDSDNEQFF